This passage covers 20 T cell receptor beta chains from one sample sequenced in a study of Ad26.COV2.S vaccination and SARS-CoV-2 variants. Sequenced by immunoSEQ multiplex PCR; TCRdb stores in-frame clones only, minus some. The sample shows around 300,000 clones, about 90% of them seen only once. Documented treatment: roughly 19 received Ad26.COV2.S at low or high dose, single or two shots; 5 received placebo; per-sample allocation not given. Sampling took place 63 days after the first vaccine or placebo injection. The sequencing used peripheral blood, collected in a trial of Ad26.COV2.S vaccine versus placebo. The receptors shown here come from a person aged 18-60 years who received the Ad26.COV2.S COVID-19 vaccine or a placebo.

The J gene is TRBJ1-1, the V gene TRBV11-2; D is perhaps TRBD1 (5 bases). Trimming pared 5 bases from V and 0 bases from J, leaving 22 bases between. CDR3 length: 18 amino acids. Looked up from germline, CDR1 is SGHAT and CDR2 is FQNNGV. Here the CDR3 reads CASSEPQEWDIMNTEAFF. CDR3 nucleotide sequence: TGTGCCAGCAGCGAACCACAGGAGTGGGATATTATGAACACTGAAGCTTTCTTT.

The chain employs TRBV15 and TRBJ2-7; a possible D gene is TRBD1 (5 bases). From germline, CDR1 is LNHNV and CDR2 YYDKDF (reference sequence). V gave up 1 base and J gave up 3 bases, with 13 bases separating them. The CDR3 contains 15 residues. The CDR3 region has the DNA TGTGCCACCAGCAGAGGAATAGGGGAAATCTACGAGCAGTACGTC. It specifies CATSRGIGEIYEQYV.

The chain is built from TRBV3-1 (or the pseudogene TRBV3-2) and TRBJ2-2; 14 positions agree with TRBD2. Trimming took 4 bases from V and 7 from J; bases not matched to a gene: 5. The CDR3 is made up of 16 amino acids. Germline V gene data show CDR1 as LGHDT and CDR2 as YNNKEL (reference sequence). Written as DNA, the CDR3 is TGTGCCAGCAGCCCGGGACTAGCGGGGGTTAACGGGGAGCTGTTTTTT. Translating it yields CASSPGLAGVNGELFF.

The CDR3 protein is CASSWGQSYEQYV. CDR3 in DNA: TGTGCCAGCAGCTGGGGACAGTCCTACGAGCAGTACGTC. This sequence joins TRBV5-6 and TRBJ2-7; the match to TRBD1 covers 7 bases. V lost 3 bases to trimming and J lost 1 base; unmatched junction nucleotides: 1. Germline assignment: CDR1 SGHDT and CDR2 YYEEEE. CDR3 size: 13 residues.

The J gene is TRBJ2-7, the V gene TRBV7-6; D is possibly TRBD2 (5 bases). The CDR3 is made up of 13 amino acids. CDR1 and CDR2 (germline): SGHVS, FNYEAQ. Trimming removed 3 bases from V and 3 bases from J, with 9 bases in between. CDR3 DNA sequence: TGTGCCAGCAGCTTCGGACGGGACTACGAGCAGTACGTC. Amino acid sequence: CASSFGRDYEQYV.

This clone was picked up a small number of times. This chain links TRBV6-2 or TRBV6-3 with TRBJ2-7; 13 positions match TRBD2. CDR1 is MNHEY and CDR2 is SVGEGT in the germline V gene. V was pared by 4 bases and J by 5 bases, with 8 bases of the junction left unmatched. The CDR3 totals 16 residues. CDR3 nucleotides: TGTGCCAGCAGTTTCGGACTAGCGGGAGAAGGTCACGAGCAGTACGTC. Residues: CASSFGLAGEGHEQYV.

This clone was picked up a small number of times. V usage is TRBV5-1 and J usage is TRBJ1-5; D remains unclear. This CDR3 is 13 amino acids long. Germline loops: CDR1 SGHRS, CDR2 YFSETQ. V shed 0 bases and J shed 7 bases, with 8 bases lying between them. This CDR3 reads CASSLDPWQPQHF. CDR3 sequence (DNA): TGCGCCAGCAGCTTGGACCCATGGCAGCCCCAGCATTTT.

The gene calls are TRBV6-5 and TRBJ1-2; a weak D match, TRBD1 (5 bases). Trimming left V 2 bases short and J 5 bases short, with 9 bases between. The V gene's germline CDR1 is MNHEY and CDR2 SVGAGI. This CDR3 has 13 residues. This CDR3 is CASSYGREYGYTF. As DNA, the CDR3 is TGTGCCAGCAGTTACGGCAGGGAATATGGCTACACCTTC.

The chain has TRBV18 and TRBJ1-1; no firm D call. V dropped 3 bases and J dropped 11 bases, with 19 bases sitting between them. CDR3 length equals 14 residues. Germline V gives CDR1 KGHSH, CDR2 LQKENI. For the CDR3, the DNA is TGTGCCAGCTCACCCCGCGGTGGTACAGAGCGGGCTTTCTTT. Translation gives CASSPRGGTERAFF.

The chain employs TRBV5-1 and TRBJ1-2; D gene uncertain. CDR3 size: 12 residues. V was pared by 5 bases and J by 0 bases, with 5 bases between. Per germline, CDR1 SGHRS and CDR2 YFSETQ. For the CDR3, the DNA is TGCGCCAGCAGGGGAGCTAACTATGGCTACACCTTC. Protein product: CASRGANYGYTF.

This clone was detected only a few times. The chain couples TRBV7-2 to TRBJ1-5, with 10 bases matching TRBD1. With V trimmed by 5 bases and J by 7 bases, 8 bases remained unmatched. The length of the CDR3 is 15 residues. The germline V gene has CDR1 SGHTA and CDR2 FQGNSA. CDR3 region: CASSNRQGAGQPQHF. For the CDR3, the DNA is TGTGCCAGCAGCAATCGACAGGGGGCGGGCCAGCCCCAGCATTTT.

This clone is a singleton in its sample. The V gene is TRBV12-3 or TRBV12-4, the J gene TRBJ2-6; D gene uncertain. The CDR3 spans 13 residues. V lost 6 bases and J 1 base, leaving 4 bases between the germline ends. The CDR3 loop is CASSSSGANVLTF. For the CDR3, the DNA is TGTGCCAGCAGCTCTTCTGGGGCCAACGTCCTGACTTTC.

The chain joins TRBV5-5 to TRBJ2-2, with a tentative D call TRBD1 (6 bases). The CDR3 is 16 residues long. V lost 4 bases and J lost 2, with 15 bases in between. Germline lookup yields CDR1 SGHKS and CDR2 YYEKEE (reference sequence). Written as DNA, the CDR3 is TGTGCCAGCAGCGGGATCGGGACACCTAACACCGGGGAGCTGTTTTTT. Its protein product is CASSGIGTPNTGELFF.

The chain carries TRBV4-1 and TRBJ1-2; 10 bases are a match to TRBD1. Germline V gene lookup returns CDR1 MGHRA and CDR2 YSYEKL. J lost 8 bases, V lost 1 base, and 7 bases had no gene match. The CDR3 loop spans 15 amino acids. The DNA for the CDR3 is TGCGCCAGCAGCCAAGGTGGTGGACAGGGGGGAGGCTACACCTTC. It yields the protein CASSQGGGQGGGYTF.

The chain links TRBV7-7 to TRBJ1-4; 7 bases are a match to TRBD1. The germline CDR1 and CDR2 sequences are SSHAT and FNYEAQ (reference sequence). Trimming removed 4 bases from V and 2 bases from J; junction bases left unmatched: 4. The CDR3 totals 15 residues. The CDR3 DNA reads TGTGCCAGCAGCTCAGGGGGTCAGACTAATGAAAAACTGTTTTTT. It is translated as CASSSGGQTNEKLFF.

The chain is built from TRBV27 and TRBJ1-1; TRBD1 matches 10 bases. The CDR3 totals 15 residues. The V gene's germline CDR1 is MNHEY and CDR2 SMNVEV (reference sequence). V shed 4 bases and J 3 bases; nucleotides not matched to a gene: 5. This CDR3 is CASSSVGTGDTEAFF. The CDR3 DNA is TGTGCCAGCAGTTCCGTCGGGACAGGGGACACTGAAGCTTTCTTT.

The rearrangement joins TRBV29-1 to TRBJ2-7; D is perhaps TRBD1 or TRBD2 (5 bases each). Germline V CDR1 and CDR2: SQVTM, ANQGSEA. There are 13 residues in the CDR3. V gave up 5 bases and J gave up 4 bases, with 15 bases separating them. CDR3 in amino acids: CSVYRDGEYEQYF. In nucleotides, the CDR3 is TGCAGCGTTTACCGGGACGGAGAATACGAGCAGTACTTC.

The gene calls are TRBV5-4 and TRBJ1-1, with a possible D match to TRBD1 (5 bases). V was trimmed by 5 bases and J by 11 bases, leaving 22 bases between them. The CDR3 covers 14 residues. From germline, CDR1 is SGHNT and CDR2 YYREEE (reference sequence). The CDR3 reads CASSLRGRDDTAFF. The CDR3 coding sequence is TGTGCCAGCAGTCTTCGGGGCAGGGACGATACGGCTTTCTTT.

The chain has TRBV18 and TRBJ2-7; TRBD2 agrees at 7 bases. The CDR3 contains 13 residues. Germline V gives CDR1 KGHSH, CDR2 LQKENI. V lost 5 bases to trimming and J lost 4 bases; unmatched junction nucleotides: 5. As DNA, the CDR3 is TGTGCCAGCTCAGGGGGGGGATCTTACGAGCAGTACGTC. Translated: CASSGGGSYEQYV.

This clone has just one count. The J gene is TRBJ1-4, the V gene TRBV5-1; the D gene is possibly TRBD1 (6 bases). The CDR3 sequence is 16 residues long. Per germline, CDR1 SGHRS and CDR2 YFSETQ. Trimming left V 1 base short and J 8 bases short, with 18 bases between. The CDR3 nucleotides are TGCGCCAGCAGCTTGCTTCCACAGGGAGGCCGCGAAAAACTGTTTTTT. Amino acid sequence: CASSLLPQGGREKLFF. The whole variable domain, remainder taken from reference TRBV5-1 and TRBJ1-4, is KAGVTQTPRYLIKTRGQQVTLSCSPISGHRSVSWYQQTPGQGLQFLFEYFSETQRNKGNFPGRFSGRQFSNSRSEMNVSTLELGDSALYLCASSLLPQGGREKLFFGSGTQLSVL.